This T cell receptor beta chain was captured in a study of response to subunit inactivated influenza vaccine. TCRdb passed the RT-PCR reads through MiXCR, listing each CDR3 protein once. The data contain a few hundred thousand distinct CDR3 sequences, over 9% of them singletons. The data also belong to a second study, concerning T cells expressing NK-cell markers. From that study: TCR beta cDNA was made by 5'RACE template switching with UMIs. Of the CD8+ T cells in six or seven donors, roughly 1.0-7.5% belonged to dominant NKG2C+ clonotypes. No clear determination of HCMV specificity was made for expanded NKG2C+ T cell clones.

The clonotype comes from a man aged 50 to 60 who received an inactivated influenza vaccine. The material sequenced was PBMCs from blood, taken on the day of vaccination.

The CDR3 coding sequence is TGTGCCAGCAGCTACCCGGGGGGACCAATGAACACTGAAGCTTTCTTT. Amino acids: CASSYPGGPMNTEAFF. This sequence joins TRBV7-9 and TRBJ1-1, with a possible D match to TRBD1 (5 bases). The CDR3 is 16 residues long. The V and J ends lost 4 bases and 0 bases respectively, with 15 bases between them. CDR1 SEHNR and CDR2 FQNEAQ come from the germline V gene (reference sequence).